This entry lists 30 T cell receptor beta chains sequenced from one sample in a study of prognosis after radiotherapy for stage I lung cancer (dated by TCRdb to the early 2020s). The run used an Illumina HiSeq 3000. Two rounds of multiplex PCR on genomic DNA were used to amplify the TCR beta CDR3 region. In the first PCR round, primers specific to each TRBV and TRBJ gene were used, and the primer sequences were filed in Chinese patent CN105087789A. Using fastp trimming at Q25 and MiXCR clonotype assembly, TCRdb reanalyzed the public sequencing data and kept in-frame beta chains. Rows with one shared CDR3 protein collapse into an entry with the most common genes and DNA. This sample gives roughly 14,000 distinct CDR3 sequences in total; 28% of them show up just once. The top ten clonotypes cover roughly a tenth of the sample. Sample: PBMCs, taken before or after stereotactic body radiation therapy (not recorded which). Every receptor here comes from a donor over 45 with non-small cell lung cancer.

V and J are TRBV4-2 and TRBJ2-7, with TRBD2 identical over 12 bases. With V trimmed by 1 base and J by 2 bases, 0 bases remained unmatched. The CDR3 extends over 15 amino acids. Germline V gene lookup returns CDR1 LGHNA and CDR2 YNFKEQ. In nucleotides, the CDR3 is TGTGCCAGCAGCCAAGCTAGCGGGAGGGCCTACGAGCAGTACTTC. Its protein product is CASSQASGRAYEQYF.

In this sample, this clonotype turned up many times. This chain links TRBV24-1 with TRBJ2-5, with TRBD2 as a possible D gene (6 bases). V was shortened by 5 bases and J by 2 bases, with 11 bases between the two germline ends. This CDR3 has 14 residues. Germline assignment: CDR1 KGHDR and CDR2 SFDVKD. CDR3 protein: CATSVSGTQETQYF. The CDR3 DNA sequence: TGTGCCACCAGTGTATCCGGGACTCAAGAGACCCAGTACTTC.

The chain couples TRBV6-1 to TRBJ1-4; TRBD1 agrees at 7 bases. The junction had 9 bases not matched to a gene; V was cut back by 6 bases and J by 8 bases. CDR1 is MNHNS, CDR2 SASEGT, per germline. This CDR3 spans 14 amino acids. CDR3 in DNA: TGTGCCAGCAGACTGTCAGGGGGGGTGGAAAAACTGTTTTTT. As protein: CASRLSGGVEKLFF.

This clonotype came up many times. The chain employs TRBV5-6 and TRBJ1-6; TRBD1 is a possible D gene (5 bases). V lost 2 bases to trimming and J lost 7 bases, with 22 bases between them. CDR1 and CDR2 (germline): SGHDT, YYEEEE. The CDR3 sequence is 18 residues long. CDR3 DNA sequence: TGTGCCAGCAGCTTCAGGGCCCGGGGCCAGGGCCGGAATTCACCCCTCCACTTT. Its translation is CASSFRARGQGRNSPLHF.

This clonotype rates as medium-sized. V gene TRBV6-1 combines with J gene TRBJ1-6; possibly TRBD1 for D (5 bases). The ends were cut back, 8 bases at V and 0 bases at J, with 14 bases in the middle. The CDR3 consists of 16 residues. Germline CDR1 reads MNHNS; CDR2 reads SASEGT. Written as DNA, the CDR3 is TGTGCCAGCTCGGGACGCCAGAGCTCCTATAATTCACCCCTCCACTTT. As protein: CASSGRQSSYNSPLHF.

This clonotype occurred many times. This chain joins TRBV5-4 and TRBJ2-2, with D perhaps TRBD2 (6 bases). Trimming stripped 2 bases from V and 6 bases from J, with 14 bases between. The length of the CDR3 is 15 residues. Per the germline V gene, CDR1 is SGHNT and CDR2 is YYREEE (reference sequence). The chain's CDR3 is CASSFGNWGAGELFF. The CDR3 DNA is TGTGCCAGCAGCTTCGGCAATTGGGGGGCCGGGGAGCTGTTTTTT.

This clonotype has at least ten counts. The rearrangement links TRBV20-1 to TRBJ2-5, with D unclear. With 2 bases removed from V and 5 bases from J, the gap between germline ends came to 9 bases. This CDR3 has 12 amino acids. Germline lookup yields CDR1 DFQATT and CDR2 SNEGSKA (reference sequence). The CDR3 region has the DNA TGCAGTGCTAGAAGCGTTCGGGAGACCCAGTACTTC. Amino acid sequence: CSARSVRETQYF.

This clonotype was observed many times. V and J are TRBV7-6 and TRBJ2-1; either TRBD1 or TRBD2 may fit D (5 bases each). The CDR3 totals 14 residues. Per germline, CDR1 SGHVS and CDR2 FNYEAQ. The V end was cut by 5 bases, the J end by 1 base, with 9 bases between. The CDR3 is CASSGGRSYNEQFF. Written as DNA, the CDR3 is TGTGCCAGCAGCGGGGGACGGTCCTACAATGAGCAGTTCTTC.

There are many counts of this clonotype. For the CDR3, the DNA is TGCAGTGCCCGAGGGTGGGAGGGTTACAATGAGCAGTTCTTC. Translation gives CSARGWEGYNEQFF. The V gene is TRBV20-1, the J gene TRBJ2-1; TRBD2 aligns across 7 bases. Trimming removed 6 bases from V and 4 bases from J; junction bases left unmatched: 9. CDR1 and CDR2 from the germline V gene are DFQATT and SNEGSKA (reference sequence). The CDR3 spans 14 residues.

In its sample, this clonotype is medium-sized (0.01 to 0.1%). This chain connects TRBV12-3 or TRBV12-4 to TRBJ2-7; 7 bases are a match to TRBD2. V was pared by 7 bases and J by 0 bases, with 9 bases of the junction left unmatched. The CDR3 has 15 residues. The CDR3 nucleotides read TGTGCCAGCAAGATGGCGGGAGACTCCTCCTACGAGCAGTACTTC. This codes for CASKMAGDSSYEQYF.

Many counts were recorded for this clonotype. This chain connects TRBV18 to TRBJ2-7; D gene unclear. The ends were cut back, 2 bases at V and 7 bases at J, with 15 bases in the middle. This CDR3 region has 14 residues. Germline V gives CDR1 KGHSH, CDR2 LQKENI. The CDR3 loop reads CASSPRNSAGEQYF. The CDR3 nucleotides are TGTGCCAGCTCACCAAGGAACTCCGCAGGAGAGCAGTACTTC.

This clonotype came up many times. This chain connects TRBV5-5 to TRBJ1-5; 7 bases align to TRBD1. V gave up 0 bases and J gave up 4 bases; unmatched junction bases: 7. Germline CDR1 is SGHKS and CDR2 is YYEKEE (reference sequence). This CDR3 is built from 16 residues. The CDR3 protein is CASSLVGMTGNQPQHF. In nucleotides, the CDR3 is TGTGCCAGCAGCTTGGTTGGGATGACAGGGAATCAGCCCCAGCATTTT. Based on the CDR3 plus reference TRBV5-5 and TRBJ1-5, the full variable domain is DAGVTQSPTHLIKTRGQQVTLRCSPISGHKSVSWYQQVLGQGPQFIFQYYEKEERGRGNFPDRFSARQFPNYSSELNVNALLLGDSALYLCASSLVGMTGNQPQHFGDGTRLSIL.

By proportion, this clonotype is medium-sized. CDR3 nucleotides: TGTGCCAGCAGCCAAGGACAAGCCTACGAGCAGTACTTC. This translates into CASSQGQAYEQYF. The chain employs TRBV3-1 and TRBJ2-7; no reliable D call. Germline V gene lookup returns CDR1 LGHDT and CDR2 YNNKEL (reference sequence). Trimming stripped 1 base from V and 2 bases from J, with 6 bases between. The CDR3 runs 13 residues.

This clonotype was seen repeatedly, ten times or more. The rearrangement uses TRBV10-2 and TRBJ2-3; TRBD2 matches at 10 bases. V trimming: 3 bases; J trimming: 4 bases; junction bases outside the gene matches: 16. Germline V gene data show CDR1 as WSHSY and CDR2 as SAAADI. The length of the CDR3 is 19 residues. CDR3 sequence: CASSDSSGSGGRLADTQYF. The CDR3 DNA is TGCGCCAGCAGTGATTCTAGCGGGAGTGGGGGAAGGTTGGCAGATACGCAGTATTTT.

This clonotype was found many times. The CDR3 DNA reads TGCAGTGCTAGAGATCGTGTCAGGGGGGACTATGGCTACACCTTC. This sequence encodes CSARDRVRGDYGYTF. V usage is TRBV20-1 and J usage is TRBJ1-2, with 7 nucleotides matching TRBD1. The ends lost 0 bases at V and 3 bases at J; junction bases unmatched: 7. Per the germline V gene, CDR1 is DFQATT and CDR2 is SNEGSKA (reference sequence). The CDR3 runs 15 residues.

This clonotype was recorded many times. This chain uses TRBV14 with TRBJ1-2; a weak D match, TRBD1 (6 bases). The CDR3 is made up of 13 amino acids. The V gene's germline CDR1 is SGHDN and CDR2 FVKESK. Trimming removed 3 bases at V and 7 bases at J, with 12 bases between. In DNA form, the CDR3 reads TGTGCCAGCAGCCAGCAGGGACACGGTGGCTACACCTTC. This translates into CASSQQGHGGYTF.

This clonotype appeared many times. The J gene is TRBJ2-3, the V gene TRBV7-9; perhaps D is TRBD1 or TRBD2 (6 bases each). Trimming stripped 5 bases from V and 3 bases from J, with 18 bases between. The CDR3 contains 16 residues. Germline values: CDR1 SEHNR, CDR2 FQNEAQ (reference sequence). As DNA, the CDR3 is TGTGCCAGCAGCCCACACGGGGGCAGGACTACAGATACGCAGTATTTT. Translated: CASSPHGGRTTDTQYF.

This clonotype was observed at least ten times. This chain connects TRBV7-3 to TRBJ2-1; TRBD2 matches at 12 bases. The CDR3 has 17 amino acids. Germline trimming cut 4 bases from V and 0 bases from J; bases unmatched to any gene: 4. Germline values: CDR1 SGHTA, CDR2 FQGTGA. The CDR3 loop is CASSSGLAGISYNEQFF. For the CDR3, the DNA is TGTGCCAGCAGCTCAGGACTAGCGGGAATCTCCTACAATGAGCAGTTCTTC.

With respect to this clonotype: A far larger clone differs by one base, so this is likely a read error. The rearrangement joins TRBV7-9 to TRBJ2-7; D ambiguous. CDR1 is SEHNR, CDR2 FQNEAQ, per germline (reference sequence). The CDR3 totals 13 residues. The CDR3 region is CASRLGQNYEQYF. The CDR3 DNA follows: TGTGCCAGCAGATTAGGGCAGAACTACGAGCAGTACTTC.

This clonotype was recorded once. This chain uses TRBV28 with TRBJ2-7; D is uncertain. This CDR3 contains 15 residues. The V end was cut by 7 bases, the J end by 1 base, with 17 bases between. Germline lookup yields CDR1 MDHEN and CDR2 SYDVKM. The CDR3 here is CASNSAVRGSYEQYF. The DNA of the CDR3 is TGTGCCAGCAACTCAGCCGTGCGAGGATCCTACGAGCAGTACTTC.

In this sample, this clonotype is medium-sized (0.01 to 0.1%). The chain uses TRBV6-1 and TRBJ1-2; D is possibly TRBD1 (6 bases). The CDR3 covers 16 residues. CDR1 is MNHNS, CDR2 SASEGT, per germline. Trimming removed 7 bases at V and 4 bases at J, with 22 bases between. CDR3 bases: TGTGCCAGCACCCCTGCATCGGGACACCAAACCTATGGCTACACCTTC. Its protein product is CASTPASGHQTYGYTF.

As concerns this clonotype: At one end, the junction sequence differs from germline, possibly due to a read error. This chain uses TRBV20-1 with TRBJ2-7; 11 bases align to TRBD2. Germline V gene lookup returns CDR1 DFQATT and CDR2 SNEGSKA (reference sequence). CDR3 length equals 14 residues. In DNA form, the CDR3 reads TGCAGTGCTAGCGCTACTAGCGGGAGATACGAGCGGTACTTC. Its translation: CSASATSGRYERYF.

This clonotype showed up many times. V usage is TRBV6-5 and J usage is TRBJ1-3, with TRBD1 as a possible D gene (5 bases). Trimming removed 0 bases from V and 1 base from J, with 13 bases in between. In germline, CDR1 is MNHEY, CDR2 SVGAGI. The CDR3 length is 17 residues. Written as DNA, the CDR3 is TGTGCCAGCAGTTACTCGATATTGGGGGGATCTGGAAACACCATATATTTT. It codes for CASSYSILGGSGNTIYF.

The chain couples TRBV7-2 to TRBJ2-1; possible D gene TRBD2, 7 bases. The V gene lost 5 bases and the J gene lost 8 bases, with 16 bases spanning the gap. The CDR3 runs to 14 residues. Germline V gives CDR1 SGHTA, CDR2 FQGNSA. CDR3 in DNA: TGTGCCAGCAGCCCGCGGACTAGGGGGTATGAGCAGTTCTTC. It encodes CASSPRTRGYEQFF.

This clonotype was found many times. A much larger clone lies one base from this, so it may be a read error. The CDR3 sequence: CASSSRLAGDTQYF. The CDR3 DNA reads as TGTGCCAGCAGTTCTAGACTAGCGGGCGATACGCAGTATTTT. V usage is TRBV12-3 or TRBV12-4 and J usage is TRBJ2-3, with 10 bases that match TRBD2. CDR3 size: 14 residues. Unmatched junction bases numbered 4, after V lost 4 bases and J lost 6 bases.

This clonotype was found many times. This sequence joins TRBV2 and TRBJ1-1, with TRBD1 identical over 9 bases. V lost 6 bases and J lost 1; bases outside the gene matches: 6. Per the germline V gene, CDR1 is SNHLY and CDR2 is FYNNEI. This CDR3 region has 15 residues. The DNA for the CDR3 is TGTGCCAGCAGAGCAAGACAGGGGGAGAACACTGAAGCTTTCTTT. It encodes CASRARQGENTEAFF.

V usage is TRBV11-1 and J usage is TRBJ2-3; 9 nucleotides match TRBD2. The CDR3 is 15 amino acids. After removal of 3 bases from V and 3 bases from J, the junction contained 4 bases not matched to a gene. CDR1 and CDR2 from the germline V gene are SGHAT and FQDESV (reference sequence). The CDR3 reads CASSFSGRITDTQYF. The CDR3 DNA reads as TGTGCCAGCAGCTTTAGCGGGAGAATAACAGATACGCAGTATTTT.

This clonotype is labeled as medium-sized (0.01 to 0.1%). The CDR3 DNA reads TGTGCCAGCAGCCGGCGGGGGGTGAATTCACCCCTCCACTTT. As protein: CASSRRGVNSPLHF. The rearrangement uses TRBV3-1 and TRBJ1-6; perhaps TRBD1 as D (5 bases). The germline V and J ends were trimmed by 4 bases and 7 bases, with 11 bases remaining between them. This CDR3 region has 14 residues. Per germline, CDR1 LGHDT and CDR2 YNNKEL (reference sequence).

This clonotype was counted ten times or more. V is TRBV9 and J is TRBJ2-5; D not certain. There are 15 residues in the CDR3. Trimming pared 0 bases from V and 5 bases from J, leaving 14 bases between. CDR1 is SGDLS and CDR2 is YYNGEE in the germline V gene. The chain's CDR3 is CASSVAPLLGETQYF. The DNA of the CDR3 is TGTGCCAGCAGCGTAGCCCCCCTCTTGGGTGAGACCCAGTACTTC.

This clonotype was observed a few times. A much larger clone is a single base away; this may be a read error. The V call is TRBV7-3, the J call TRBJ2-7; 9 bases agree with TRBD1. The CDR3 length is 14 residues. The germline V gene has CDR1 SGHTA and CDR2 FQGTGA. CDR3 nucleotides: TGTGCCGGCAGCTCCGGGACAGGGAGTTCCGAGCAGTACTTC. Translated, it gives CAGSSGTGSSEQYF.